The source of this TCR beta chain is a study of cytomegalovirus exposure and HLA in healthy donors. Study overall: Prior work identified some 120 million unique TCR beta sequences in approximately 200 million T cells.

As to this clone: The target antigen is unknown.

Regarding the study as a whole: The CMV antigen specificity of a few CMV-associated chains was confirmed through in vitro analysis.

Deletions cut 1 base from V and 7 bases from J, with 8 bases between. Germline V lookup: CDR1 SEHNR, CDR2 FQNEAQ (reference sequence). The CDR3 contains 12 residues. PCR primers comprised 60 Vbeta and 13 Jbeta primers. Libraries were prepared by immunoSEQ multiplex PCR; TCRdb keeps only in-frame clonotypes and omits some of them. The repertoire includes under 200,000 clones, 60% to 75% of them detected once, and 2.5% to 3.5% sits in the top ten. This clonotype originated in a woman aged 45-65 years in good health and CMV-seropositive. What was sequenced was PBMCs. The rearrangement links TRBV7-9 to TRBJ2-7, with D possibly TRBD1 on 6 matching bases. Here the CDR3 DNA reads TGTGCCAGCAGCTTAGGACAGGTGGAGCAGTACTTC. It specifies CASSLGQVEQYF.